This T cell receptor (beta chain) was sequenced in a study of T-cell memory formation after mild COVID-19. Study-level results: In second-wave clones peaking day 37, SARS-CoV-2 specificity remained unconfirmed.

A note on this clonotype: What it binds is not known.

From the 5' RACE reads, TCRdb called clonotypes with MiXCR, one entry per CDR3 protein. The table lists hundreds of thousands of distinct CDR3 sequences, roughly a fifth of them singletons, with roughly 9.1% in the top ten. The TCR was taken from an adult woman who had mild COVID-19 (a few samples of this study predate the infection). Cell type and time point are not known. The sequencing input was PBMCs or a T cell subset sorted from them (not recorded which).

The CDR3 sequence: CASSSPSQPQHF. The CDR3 DNA is TGTGCCAGCAGCTCACCGAGTCAGCCCCAGCATTTT. The gene calls are TRBV7-2 and TRBJ1-5; D not resolved. V was clipped by 4 bases and J by 6 bases, with 7 bases between them. This CDR3 is 12 amino acids long. Germline V gene data show CDR1 as SGHTA and CDR2 as FQGNSA.